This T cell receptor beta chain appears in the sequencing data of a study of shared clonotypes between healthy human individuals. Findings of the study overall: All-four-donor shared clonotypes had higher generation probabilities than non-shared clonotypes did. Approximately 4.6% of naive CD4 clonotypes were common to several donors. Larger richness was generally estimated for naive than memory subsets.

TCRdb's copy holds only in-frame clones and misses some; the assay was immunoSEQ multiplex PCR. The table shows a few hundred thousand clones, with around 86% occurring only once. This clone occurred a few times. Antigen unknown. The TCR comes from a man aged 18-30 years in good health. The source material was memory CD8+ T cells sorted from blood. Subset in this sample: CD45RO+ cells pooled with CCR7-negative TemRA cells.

The CDR3 sequence is CASWQHPTGNQETQYF. CDR3 nucleotides: TGTGCCAGCTGGCAACATCCCACAGGGAACCAAGAGACCCAGTACTTC. The chain joins TRBV12-1 to TRBJ2-5; the D call of TRBD1 is as the table states it, not checked on the DNA. TRBV12-1 is noted as a pseudogene. The CDR3 contains 16 residues.